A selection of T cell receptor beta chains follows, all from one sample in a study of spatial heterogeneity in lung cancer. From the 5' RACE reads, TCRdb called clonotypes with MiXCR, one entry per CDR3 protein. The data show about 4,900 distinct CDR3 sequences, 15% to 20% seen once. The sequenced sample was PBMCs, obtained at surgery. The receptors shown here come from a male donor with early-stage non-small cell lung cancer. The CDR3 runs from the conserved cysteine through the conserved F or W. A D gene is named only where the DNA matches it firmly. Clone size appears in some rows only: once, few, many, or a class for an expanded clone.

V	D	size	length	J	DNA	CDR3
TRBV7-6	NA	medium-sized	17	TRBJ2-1	TGTGCCAGCAGCATTCACCCGCCTAGCGGGGACAGGAATGAGCAGTTCTTC	CASSIHPPSGDRNEQFF
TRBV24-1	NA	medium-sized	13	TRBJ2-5	TGTGCCACCAGTGATTCGGGGATCGAGACCCAGTACTTC	CATSDSGIETQYF
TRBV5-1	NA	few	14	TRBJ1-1	TGCGCCAGCAGCTCAGTGCCGGGACGAGGTGAAGCTTTCTTT	CASSSVPGRGEAFF
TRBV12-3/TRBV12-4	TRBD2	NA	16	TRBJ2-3	TGTGCCAGCAGTTCGACTAGCGGGGGCTTTGGAGATACGCAGTATTTT	CASSSTSGGFGDTQYF
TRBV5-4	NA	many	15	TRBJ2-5	TGTGCCAGCAGCTTGGGCCGGGATCCAGGTAGGGCCCAGTACTTC	CASSLGRDPGRAQYF
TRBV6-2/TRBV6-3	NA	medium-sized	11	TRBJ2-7	TGTGCCAGCAGTCGCAACTACGAGCAGTACTTC	CASSRNYEQYF
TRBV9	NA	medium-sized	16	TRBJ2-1	TGTGCCAGCAGCACCGATCCGGGACCGAAAACGGCTGAGCAGTTCTTC	CASSTDPGPKTAEQFF
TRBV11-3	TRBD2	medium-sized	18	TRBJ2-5	TGTGCCAGCAGCTCCTTAGCGGGGGCCACCCTGTTACAAGAGACCCAGTACTTC	CASSSLAGATLLQETQYF
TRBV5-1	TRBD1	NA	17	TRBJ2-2	TGCGCCAGCAGCTTGCCTGACAGGGGTCAAAACACCGGGGAGCTGTTTTTT	CASSLPDRGQNTGELFF
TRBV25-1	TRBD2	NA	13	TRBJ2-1	TGTGCCAGCAGCCGTCCGCGGGGGGCTGAGCAGTTCTTC	CASSRPRGAEQFF
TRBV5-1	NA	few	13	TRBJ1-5	TGCGCCAGCAGCAAGGACGTCAATCAGCCCCAGCATTTT	CASSKDVNQPQHF
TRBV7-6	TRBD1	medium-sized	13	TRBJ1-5	TGTGCCAGCAGCTTAGCCCGCAAACGGACAGGGGTTTTT	CASSLARKRTGVF
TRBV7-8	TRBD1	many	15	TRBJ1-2	TGTGCCAGCAGCTTGGGGACAGGTCTGGTCGGAGGCTACACCTTC	CASSLGTGLVGGYTF
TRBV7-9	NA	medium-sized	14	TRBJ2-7	TGTGCCAGCAGCTCCGGGGGCAGTTCCTACGAGCAGTACTTC	CASSSGGSSYEQYF
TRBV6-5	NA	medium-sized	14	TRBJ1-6	TGTGCCAGCAGCTACTCAGCCCGGGGTTCACCCCTCCACTTT	CASSYSARGSPLHF